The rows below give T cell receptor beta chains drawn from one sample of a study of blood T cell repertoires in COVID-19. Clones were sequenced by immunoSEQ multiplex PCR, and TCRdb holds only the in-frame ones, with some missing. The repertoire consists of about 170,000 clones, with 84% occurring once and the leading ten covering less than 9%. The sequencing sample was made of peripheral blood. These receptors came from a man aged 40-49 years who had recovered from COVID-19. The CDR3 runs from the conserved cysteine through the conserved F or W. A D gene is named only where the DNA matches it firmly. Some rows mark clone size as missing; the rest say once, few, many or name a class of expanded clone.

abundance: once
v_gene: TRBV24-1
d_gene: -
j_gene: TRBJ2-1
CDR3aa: CATSDNSQVDEQFF
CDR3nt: TGTGCCACCAGTGATAACTCGCAGGTCGATGAGCAGTTCTTC

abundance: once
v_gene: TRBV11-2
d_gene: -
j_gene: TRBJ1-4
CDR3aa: CASSRDRGGEKLFF
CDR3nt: TGTGCCAGCAGCCGGGACCGGGGGGGAGAAAAACTGTTTTTT

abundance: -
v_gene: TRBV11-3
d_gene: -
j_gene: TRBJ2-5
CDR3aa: CASSFGGGGTQYF
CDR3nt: TGTGCCAGCAGCTTTGGTGGAGGCGGGACCCAGTACTTC

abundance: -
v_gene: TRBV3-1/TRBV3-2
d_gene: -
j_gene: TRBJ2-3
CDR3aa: CASAPNSPGVGTQYF
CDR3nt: TGTGCCAGCGCCCCCAATTCACCGGGGGTGGGAACGCAGTATTTT

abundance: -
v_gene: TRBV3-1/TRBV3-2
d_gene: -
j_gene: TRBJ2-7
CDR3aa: CASSQDMTVLLYEQYF
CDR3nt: TGTGCCAGCAGCCAAGACATGACAGTCCTCTTATACGAGCAGTACTTC

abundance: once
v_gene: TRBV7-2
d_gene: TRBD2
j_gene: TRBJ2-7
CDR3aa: CASSLARTSGSIYEQYF
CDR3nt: TGTGCCAGCAGCTTAGCCCGGACTAGCGGGAGCATCTACGAGCAGTACTTC

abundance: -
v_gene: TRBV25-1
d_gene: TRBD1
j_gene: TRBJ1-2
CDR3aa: CASSDGTGGIYGYTF
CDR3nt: TGTGCCAGCAGTGATGGGACAGGGGGCATCTATGGCTACACCTTC

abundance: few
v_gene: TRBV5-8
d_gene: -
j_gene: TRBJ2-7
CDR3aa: CASSLDSGVTYEQYF
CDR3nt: TGTGCCAGCAGCTTGGACTCAGGGGTTACCTACGAGCAGTACTTC

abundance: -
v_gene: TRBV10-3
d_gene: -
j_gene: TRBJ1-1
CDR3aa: CAISFSPFQMNTEAFF
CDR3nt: TGTGCCATCAGCTTCAGTCCCTTCCAGATGAACACTGAAGCTTTCTTT

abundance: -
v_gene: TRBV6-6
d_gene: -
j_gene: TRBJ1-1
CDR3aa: CASSYDMPGRAGANTEAFF
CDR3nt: TGTGCCAGCAGCTACGATATGCCTGGGAGGGCGGGGGCGAACACTGAAGCTTTCTTT

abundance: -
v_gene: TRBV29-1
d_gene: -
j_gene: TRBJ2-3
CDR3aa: CSVGGAVTTDTQYF
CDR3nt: TGCAGCGTGGGGGGGGCAGTCACCACAGATACGCAGTATTTT

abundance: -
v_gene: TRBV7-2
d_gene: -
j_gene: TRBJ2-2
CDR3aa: CASSETTANTGELFF
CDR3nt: TGTGCCAGCAGCGAGACAACCGCGAACACCGGGGAGCTGTTTTTT

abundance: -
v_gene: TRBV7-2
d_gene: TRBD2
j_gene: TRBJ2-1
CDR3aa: CASSLGRGRGGYNEQFF
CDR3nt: TGTGCCAGCAGCTTAGGCCGCGGGAGGGGAGGGTACAATGAGCAGTTCTTC

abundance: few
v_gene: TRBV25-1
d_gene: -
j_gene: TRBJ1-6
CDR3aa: CASSERGPYNSPLHF
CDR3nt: TGTGCCAGCAGTGAAAGGGGCCCCTATAATTCACCCCTCCACTTT

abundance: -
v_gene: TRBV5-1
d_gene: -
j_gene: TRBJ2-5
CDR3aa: CASSLLQETQYF
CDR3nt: TGCGCCAGCAGCTTACTTCAAGAGACCCAGTACTTC

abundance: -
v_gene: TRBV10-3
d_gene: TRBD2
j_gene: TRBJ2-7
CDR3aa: CAISEGTSEHYEQYF
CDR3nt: TGTGCCATCAGTGAGGGGACTAGCGAACACTACGAGCAGTACTTC

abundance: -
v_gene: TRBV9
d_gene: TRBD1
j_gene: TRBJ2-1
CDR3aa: CASSRTGYNEQFF
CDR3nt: TGTGCCAGCTCCCGGACAGGCTACAATGAGCAGTTCTTC

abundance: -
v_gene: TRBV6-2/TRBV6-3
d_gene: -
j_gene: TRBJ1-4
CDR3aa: CASSERGRGEKLFF
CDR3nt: TGTGCCAGCAGTGAGCGGGGGAGGGGTGAAAAACTGTTTTTT

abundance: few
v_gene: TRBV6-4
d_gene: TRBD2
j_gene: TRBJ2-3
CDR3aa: CASSGTSGGPIDTQYF
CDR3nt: TGTGCCAGCAGTGGGACTAGCGGGGGGCCTATAGATACGCAGTATTTT

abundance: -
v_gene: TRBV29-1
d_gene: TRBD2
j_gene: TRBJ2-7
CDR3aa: CSVELAGGYEQYF
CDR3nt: TGCAGCGTTGAGTTGGCGGGGGGTTACGAGCAGTACTTC

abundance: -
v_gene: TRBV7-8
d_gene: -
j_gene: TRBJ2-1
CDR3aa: CASSKSGFGNNEQFF
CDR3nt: TGTGCCAGCAGCAAAAGCGGGTTTGGGAACAATGAGCAGTTCTTC

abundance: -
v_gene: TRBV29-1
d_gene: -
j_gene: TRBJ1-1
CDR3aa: CSVVRQGPNTEAFF
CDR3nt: TGCAGCGTTGTAAGGCAGGGCCCGAACACTGAAGCTTTCTTT

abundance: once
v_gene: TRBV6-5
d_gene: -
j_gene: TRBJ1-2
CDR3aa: CASAAGGYGYTF
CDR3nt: TGTGCCAGCGCAGCCGGGGGTTATGGCTACACCTTC

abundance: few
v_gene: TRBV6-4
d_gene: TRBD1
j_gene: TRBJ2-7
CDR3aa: CASSWDRVLKQYF
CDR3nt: TGTGCCAGCAGTTGGGACAGGGTTCTCAAGCAGTACTTC

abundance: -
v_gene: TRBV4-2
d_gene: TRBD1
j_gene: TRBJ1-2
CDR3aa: CASSMSQGADGGYTF
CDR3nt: TGTGCCAGCAGCATGTCACAGGGGGCAGATGGTGGCTACACCTTC

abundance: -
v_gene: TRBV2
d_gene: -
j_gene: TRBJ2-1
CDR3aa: CASSRLETAIKFF
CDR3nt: TGTGCCAGCAGTCGACTTGAGACAGCTATCAAGTTCTTC

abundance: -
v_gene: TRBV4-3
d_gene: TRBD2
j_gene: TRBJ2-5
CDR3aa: CASSQGSGWRETQYF
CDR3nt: TGCGCCAGCAGCCAGGGTAGCGGGTGGCGGGAGACCCAGTACTTC

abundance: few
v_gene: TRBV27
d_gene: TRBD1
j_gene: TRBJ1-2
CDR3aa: CATMTGIYGYTF
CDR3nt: TGTGCCACCATGACAGGGATCTATGGCTACACCTTC

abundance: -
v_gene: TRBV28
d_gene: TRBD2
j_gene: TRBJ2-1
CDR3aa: CASRIGLATRNEQFF
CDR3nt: TGTGCCAGCAGGATAGGACTAGCGACTCGTAATGAGCAGTTCTTC

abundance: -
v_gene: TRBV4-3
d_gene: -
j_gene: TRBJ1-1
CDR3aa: CASSQRSNTEAFF
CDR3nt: TGCGCCAGCAGCCAGCGGAGCAACACTGAAGCTTTCTTT

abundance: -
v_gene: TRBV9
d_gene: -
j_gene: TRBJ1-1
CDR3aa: CASSVGAMNTEAFF
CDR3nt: TGTGCCAGCAGCGTTGGGGCTATGAACACTGAAGCTTTCTTT

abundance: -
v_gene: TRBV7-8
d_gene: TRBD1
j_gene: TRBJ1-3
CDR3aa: CASSLPQGAVSGNTIYF
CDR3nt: TGTGCCAGCAGCTTACCACAGGGGGCGGTTTCTGGAAACACCATATATTTT

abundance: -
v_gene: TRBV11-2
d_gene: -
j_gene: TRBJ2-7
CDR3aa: CASSLGREQYF
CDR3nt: TGTGCCAGCAGCTTAGGGAGAGAGCAGTACTTC

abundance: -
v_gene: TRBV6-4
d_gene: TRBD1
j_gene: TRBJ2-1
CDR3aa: CASSEQGGNEQFF
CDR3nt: TGTGCCAGCAGTGAACAGGGGGGCAATGAGCAGTTCTTC

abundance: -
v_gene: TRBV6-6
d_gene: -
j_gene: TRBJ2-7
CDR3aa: CASSPATYEQYF
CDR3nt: TGTGCCAGCAGTCCAGCGACCTACGAGCAGTACTTC

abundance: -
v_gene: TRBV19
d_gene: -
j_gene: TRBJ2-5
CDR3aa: CATRDSGGGTQYF
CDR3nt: TGTGCCACCCGGGACTCCGGTGGGGGGACCCAGTACTTC

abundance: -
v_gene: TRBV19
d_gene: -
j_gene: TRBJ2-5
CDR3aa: CASSRGGIQETQYF
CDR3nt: TGTGCCAGTAGTCGAGGAGGGATCCAAGAGACCCAGTACTTC